The clone carrying this T cell receptor beta chain has just a few counts. Its specificity is unknown. The sample carries other DNA sequences with the same CDR3. These data belong to a study of OX40 agonist ivuxolimab in advanced cancers. On the study more broadly: Dose-escalation patients had hepatocellular carcinoma, melanoma, renal cell or head and neck cancer. Those enrolled were less than 85% male, with a mean age of approximately 60 years and ages from about 20 to 90. Study observations and caveats: Relatively little clonal expansion, among the lowest observed, appeared in partial responders at 0.1-3.0 mg/kg. The specificity for antigen of the expanded peripheral T cells was not determined.

Only in-frame clones appear in the TCRdb table, and some are missing; sequencing was by immunoSEQ multiplex PCR. The sample includes about 53,000 clones, roughly 80% of them seen just once. This CDR3 has 13 residues. With V trimmed by 3 bases and J by 6 bases, 1 base remained unmatched. The germline V gene encodes CDR1 KGHSH and CDR2 LQKENI. The source material was CD4+ or CD8+ T cells sorted from blood, sampled in a trial of the OX40 agonist ivuxolimab. The sequence derives from an adult with an advanced solid tumor such as melanoma, head and neck, liver or kidney cancer. This chain joins TRBV18 and TRBJ1-4, with 7 bases fitting TRBD1. As DNA, the CDR3 is TGTGCCAGCTCACCCGACAGGGATGAAAAACTGTTTTTT. Its translation is CASSPDRDEKLFF.